This T cell receptor beta chain was identified during a study of cytomegalovirus exposure and HLA in healthy donors. A multiplex PCR was run with 60 Vbeta primers and 13 Jbeta primers. Generated by immunoSEQ multiplex PCR, the TCRdb table keeps only in-frame clones and is missing some. The table records some 140,000 clones, about 83% of them present only once. The sequence derives from a middle-aged woman in good health and CMV-seronegative. The specimen sequenced was PBMCs.

The CDR3 DNA reads as TGTGCCAGCAGCAAGACAGGGCTTGGAGAGACCCAGTACTTC. This encodes CASSKTGLGETQYF. The chain links TRBV2 to TRBJ2-5; 7 bases are shared with TRBD1. The CDR3 length is 14 residues. Unmatched junction bases numbered 8, after V lost 6 bases and J lost 4 bases. The germline V gene has CDR1 SNHLY and CDR2 FYNNEI.